The present entry profiles one TCR beta chain with its context. This specimen belongs to a study of blood T cell repertoires in COVID-19. Study-level background: The cDNA or gDNA used as material had been derived from T cells, B-cell-depleted T cells, or PBMCs.

The CDR3 runs 16 residues. Germline CDR1 LNHNV, CDR2 YYDKDF (reference sequence). With V trimmed by 0 bases and J by 5 bases, 3 bases remained unmatched. Under the authors' procedure: Estimates of nucleated cell counts were drawn from the amplification of reference gene primers. The protocol was immunoSEQ multiplex PCR, while the TCRdb copy is restricted to in-frame clones and leaves out a portion. V, J and clone size are taken as reported in that table, and D and trimming were inferred from the DNA itself. Here the sample spans about 87,000 clones, approximately 87% being singletons. The sample comprised peripheral blood. The V and J genes are TRBV15 and TRBJ2-1; 11 bases fit TRBD2. This receptor was identified in a human donor with acute or convalescent COVID-19. The donor label of this sample is uncertain. The DNA for the CDR3 is TGTGCCACCAGCAGAGATCTAGCGGGGGGACACAATGAGCAGTTCTTC. This gives the protein CATSRDLAGGHNEQFF.